A selection of T cell receptor beta chains follows, all from one sample in a study of CD8 T cells in ankylosing spondylitis. TCRdb passed the 5' RACE reads through MiXCR, listing each CDR3 protein once. The table lists under 300,000 distinct CDR3 sequences, around 7.8% of them singletons, with nearly 7% in the top ten. Material for sequencing was blood, either unsorted or a sorted T cell fraction (not recorded which). The receptors come from a male donor with ankylosing spondylitis or in good health (not recorded which). CDR3s leave out the opening cysteine and the closing phenylalanine or tryptophan.

v_call: TRBV12-3/TRBV12-4; j_call: TRBJ2-1; cdr3_aa: ASRPGRYYNEQF
v_call: TRBV5-1; j_call: TRBJ1-3; cdr3_aa: ASRHFSPRGNQPGNTIY
v_call: TRBV5-6; j_call: TRBJ1-5; cdr3_aa: ASSLSLRDDENQPQH
v_call: TRBV10-3; j_call: TRBJ1-3; cdr3_aa: AAGAGLRATNTIY
v_call: TRBV20-1; j_call: TRBJ2-1; cdr3_aa: SARDLGTSGSNEQF
v_call: TRBV5-1; j_call: TRBJ2-7; cdr3_aa: ASSLTQGGNEQY
v_call: TRBV12-3/TRBV12-4; j_call: TRBJ2-1; cdr3_aa: ASSLLLINEQF
v_call: TRBV18; j_call: TRBJ2-3; cdr3_aa: ASSPSASGVGDTQY
v_call: TRBV20-1; j_call: TRBJ1-6; cdr3_aa: SARKTGQDYNSPLH
v_call: TRBV9; j_call: TRBJ2-5; cdr3_aa: ASSVQRGDQETQY
v_call: TRBV20-1; j_call: TRBJ2-1; cdr3_aa: SASKGQGSYNEQF
v_call: TRBV3-1; j_call: TRBJ2-7; cdr3_aa: ASSQGGLEKVEQY
v_call: TRBV13; j_call: TRBJ2-2; cdr3_aa: ASSSHDRGYTGELF
v_call: TRBV5-1; j_call: TRBJ2-2; cdr3_aa: ASSFPQGKLNTGELF
v_call: TRBV6-5; j_call: TRBJ2-7; cdr3_aa: ASSSGTPTKQY
v_call: TRBV11-2; j_call: TRBJ2-4; cdr3_aa: ASSAGNRGNIQY
v_call: TRBV6-1; j_call: TRBJ2-1; cdr3_aa: ASSEGSTLNEQF
v_call: TRBV7-2; j_call: TRBJ2-3; cdr3_aa: ASSLIGGRTDTQY
v_call: TRBV6-2/TRBV6-3; j_call: TRBJ2-3; cdr3_aa: ASNHGSVIADTQY
v_call: TRBV12-3/TRBV12-4; j_call: TRBJ2-5; cdr3_aa: ASSGWGLKEETQY
v_call: TRBV20-1; j_call: TRBJ2-1; cdr3_aa: SARDGRGLYNEQF
v_call: TRBV19; j_call: TRBJ2-1; cdr3_aa: ASSTQREGTDEQF
v_call: TRBV20-1; j_call: TRBJ2-7; cdr3_aa: SARDNRVDYEQY
v_call: TRBV12-3/TRBV12-4; j_call: TRBJ2-7; cdr3_aa: ASSPGTSSLGGRYEQY
v_call: TRBV20-1; j_call: TRBJ2-7; cdr3_aa: SAGGGRGYDEQY
v_call: TRBV18; j_call: TRBJ2-5; cdr3_aa: ASSRETGSWETQY
v_call: TRBV5-6; j_call: TRBJ2-7; cdr3_aa: ASSQGTGGFGEQY
v_call: TRBV20-1; j_call: TRBJ1-3; cdr3_aa: SAVRGISGNTIY
v_call: TRBV7-3; j_call: TRBJ2-3; cdr3_aa: ASSPPWANTQY
v_call: TRBV20-1; j_call: TRBJ1-1; cdr3_aa: SASEGERAEAF
v_call: TRBV7-2; j_call: TRBJ1-1; cdr3_aa: ASSLYFQIQNTEAF
v_call: TRBV20-1; j_call: TRBJ1-1; cdr3_aa: SANGYFQNTEAF
v_call: TRBV5-1; j_call: TRBJ1-1; cdr3_aa: ASLPNQGRGTEAF
v_call: TRBV25-1; j_call: TRBJ2-5; cdr3_aa: ASSEFSQGRLRQETQY
v_call: TRBV5-5; j_call: TRBJ1-4; cdr3_aa: ASSTGTGAEKLF
v_call: TRBV7-8; j_call: TRBJ2-5; cdr3_aa: ASLGRRQETQY
v_call: TRBV7-9; j_call: TRBJ1-2; cdr3_aa: ASSLLEPLFGYT
v_call: TRBV20-1; j_call: TRBJ1-2; cdr3_aa: SARKGGGGNYGYT
v_call: TRBV13; j_call: TRBJ2-3; cdr3_aa: ASSLRQADTDTQY
v_call: TRBV20-1; j_call: TRBJ2-5; cdr3_aa: SASIGGSRETQY
v_call: TRBV29-1; j_call: TRBJ2-5; cdr3_aa: SVDPTSGIRETQY
v_call: TRBV19; j_call: TRBJ1-5; cdr3_aa: ASSTNPDQPQH
v_call: TRBV20-1; j_call: TRBJ1-4; cdr3_aa: SASLGREKLF
v_call: TRBV7-6; j_call: TRBJ2-3; cdr3_aa: ASRSSRGLTDTQY
v_call: TRBV5-1; j_call: TRBJ1-1; cdr3_aa: ASSSPGRSTEAF